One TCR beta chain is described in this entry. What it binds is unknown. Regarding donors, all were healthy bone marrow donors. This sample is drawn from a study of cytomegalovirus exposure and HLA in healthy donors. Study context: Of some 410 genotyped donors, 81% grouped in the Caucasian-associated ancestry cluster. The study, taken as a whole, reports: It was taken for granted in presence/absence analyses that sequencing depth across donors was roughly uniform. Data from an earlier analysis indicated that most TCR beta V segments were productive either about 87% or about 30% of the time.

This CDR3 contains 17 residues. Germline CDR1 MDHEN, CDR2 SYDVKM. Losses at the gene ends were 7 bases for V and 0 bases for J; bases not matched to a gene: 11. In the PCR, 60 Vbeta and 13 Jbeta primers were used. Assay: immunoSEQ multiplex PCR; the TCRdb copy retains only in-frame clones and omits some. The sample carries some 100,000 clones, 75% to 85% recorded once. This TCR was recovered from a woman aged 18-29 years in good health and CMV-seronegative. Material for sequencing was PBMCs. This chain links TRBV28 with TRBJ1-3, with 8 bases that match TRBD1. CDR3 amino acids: CASIKGTGILSGNTIYF. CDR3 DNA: TGTGCCAGCATCAAGGGGACAGGTATTCTCTCTGGAAACACCATATATTTT. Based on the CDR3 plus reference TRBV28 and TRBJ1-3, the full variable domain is DVKVTQSSRYLVKRTGEKVFLECVQDMDHENMFWYRQDPGLGLRLIYFSYDVKMKEKGDIPEGYSVSREKKERFSLILESASTNQTSMYLCASIKGTGILSGNTIYFGEGSWLTVV.